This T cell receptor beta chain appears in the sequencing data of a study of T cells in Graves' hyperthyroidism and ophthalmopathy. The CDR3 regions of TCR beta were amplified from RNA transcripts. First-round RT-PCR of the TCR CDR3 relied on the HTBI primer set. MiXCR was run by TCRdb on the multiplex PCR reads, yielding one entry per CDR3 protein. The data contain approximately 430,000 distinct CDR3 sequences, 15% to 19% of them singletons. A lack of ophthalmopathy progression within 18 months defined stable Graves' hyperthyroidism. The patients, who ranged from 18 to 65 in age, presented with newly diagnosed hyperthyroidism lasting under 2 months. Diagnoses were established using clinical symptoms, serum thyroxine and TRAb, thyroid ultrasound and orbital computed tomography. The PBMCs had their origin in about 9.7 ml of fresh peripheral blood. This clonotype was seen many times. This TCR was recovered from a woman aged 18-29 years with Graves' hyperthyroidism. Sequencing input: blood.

CDR3 sequence reads: CASSSPRGRNEQFF. The DNA of the CDR3 is TGTGCCAGCAGCTCCCCCCGGGGGAGAAATGAGCAGTTCTTC. The chain links TRBV11-2 to TRBJ2-1; D is possibly TRBD2 (6 bases). CDR1 and CDR2 from the germline V gene are SGHAT and FQNNGV. V was pared by 4 bases and J by 7 bases, with 14 bases between. The CDR3 is 14 amino acids.